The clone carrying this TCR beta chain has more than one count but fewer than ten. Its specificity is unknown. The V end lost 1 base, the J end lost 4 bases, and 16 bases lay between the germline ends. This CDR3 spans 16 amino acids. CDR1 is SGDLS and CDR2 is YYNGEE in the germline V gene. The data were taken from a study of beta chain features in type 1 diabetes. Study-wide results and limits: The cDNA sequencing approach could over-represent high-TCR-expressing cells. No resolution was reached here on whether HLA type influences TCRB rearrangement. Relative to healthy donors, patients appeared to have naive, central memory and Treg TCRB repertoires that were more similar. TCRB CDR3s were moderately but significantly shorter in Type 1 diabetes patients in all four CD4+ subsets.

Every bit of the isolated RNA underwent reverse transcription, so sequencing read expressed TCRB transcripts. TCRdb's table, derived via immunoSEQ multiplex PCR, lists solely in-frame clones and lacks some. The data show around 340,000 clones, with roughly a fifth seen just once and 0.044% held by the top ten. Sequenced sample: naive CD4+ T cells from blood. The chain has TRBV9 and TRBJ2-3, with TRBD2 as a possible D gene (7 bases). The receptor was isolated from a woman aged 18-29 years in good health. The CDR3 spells CASSVMEGGPADTQYF. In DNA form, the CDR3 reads TGTGCCAGCAGCGTAATGGAGGGGGGGCCGGCAGATACGCAGTATTTT.